A single sample gave rise to the 24 T cell receptor beta chains below, sequenced in a study of blood T cells in healthy people across ages. With a J-beta primer mix and a sample-barcoded 5' primer, a second PCR ran roughly 7 to 11 cycles. TCRdb passed the 5' RACE reads through MiXCR, listing each CDR3 protein once. Found here are fewer than 2 million distinct CDR3 sequences, about 39% of them singletons; the top ten hold roughly 23%. Sequencing used blood. Receptor source: a human donor in good health.

The chain links TRBV6-1 to TRBJ1-5; no firm D call. CDR1 and CDR2 from the germline V gene are MNHNS and SASEGT. V gave up 5 bases and J gave up 4 bases, with 9 bases separating them. CDR3 length equals 13 residues. CDR3 in amino acids: CASSLEFNQPQHF. CDR3 DNA sequence: TGTGCCAGCAGTCTGGAGTTTAATCAGCCCCAGCATTTT.

Here the CDR3 DNA reads TGCAGCGTTGCACTACTAGCAGAGACCCAGTACTTC. It specifies CSVALLAETQYF. The chain joins TRBV29-1 to TRBJ2-5; perhaps TRBD2 as D (6 bases). The CDR3 has 12 residues. V was pared by 4 bases and J by 4 bases, with 10 bases between. Per germline, CDR1 SQVTM and CDR2 ANQGSEA.

The chain has TRBV15 and TRBJ2-3; D gene ambiguous. Trimming left V 4 bases short and J 6 bases short, with 8 bases between. The germline V gene encodes CDR1 LNHNV and CDR2 YYDKDF (reference sequence). The CDR3 spans 12 residues. CDR3 DNA sequence: TGTGCCACCAGCAAAGAGAGGGATACGCAGTATTTT. Residues: CATSKERDTQYF.

This clonotype was recorded a few times. The chain joins TRBV7-8 to TRBJ2-5; no firm D call. Germline V gives CDR1 SGHVS, CDR2 FQNEAQ. The CDR3 consists of 13 residues. V lost 3 bases to trimming and J lost 7 bases, with 12 bases between them. CDR3 nucleotide sequence: TGTGCCAGCAGCTTCGTGGAATTAGGGACCCAGTACTTC. It codes for CASSFVELGTQYF.

This clonotype was observed a handful of times. V is TRBV27 and J is TRBJ2-3; D is undetermined. V was pared by 0 bases and J by 4 bases, with 8 bases between. Germline V gives CDR1 MNHEY, CDR2 SMNVEV (reference sequence). This CDR3 region has 14 residues. DNA for the CDR3: TGTGCCAGCAGTTTATCAAGTTATGCAGATACGCAGTATTTT. This sequence encodes CASSLSSYADTQYF.

The chain links TRBV12-3 or TRBV12-4 to TRBJ1-1; D remains unclear. Trimming removed 0 bases from V and 3 bases from J, with 8 bases in between. This CDR3 has 14 residues. CDR3 sequence: CASSLAIGHTEAFF. Here the CDR3 DNA reads TGTGCCAGCAGTTTAGCGATTGGGCACACTGAAGCTTTCTTT.

The chain carries TRBV20-1 and TRBJ2-5; TRBD2 aligns across 8 bases. The CDR3 is 15 residues long. V dropped 2 bases and J dropped 4; count of bases not matched to a gene: 9. Germline loops: CDR1 DFQATT, CDR2 SNEGSKA (reference sequence). The CDR3 bases are TGCAGTGCTAGACCCGGGGGGGCAAGGCGAGAGACCCAGTACTTC. It yields the protein CSARPGGARRETQYF.

This clonotype was counted between two and nine times. The rearrangement links TRBV7-8 to TRBJ1-2; D gene uncertain. Germline V gene sequence: CDR1 SGHVS, CDR2 FQNEAQ. The V gene lost 5 bases and the J gene lost 1 base, with 14 bases spanning the gap. The CDR3 length is 15 residues. CDR3 protein: CASSALVSGNYGYTF. The DNA for the CDR3 is TGTGCCAGCAGCGCTCTCGTCTCCGGTAACTATGGCTACACCTTC.

The gene calls are TRBV7-9 and TRBJ2-4; the D is unclear. The CDR3 consists of 16 residues. Trimming pared 5 bases from V and 0 bases from J, leaving 14 bases between. CDR1 and CDR2 from the germline V gene are SEHNR and FQNEAQ (reference sequence). CDR3 amino acids: CASSQLSRGAKNIQYF. CDR3 nucleotides: TGTGCCAGCAGCCAGTTGTCGCGCGGAGCCAAAAACATTCAGTACTTC. The full variable domain, rest sourced from reference TRBV7-9 and TRBJ2-4, is DTGVSQNPRHKITKRGQNVTFRCDPISEHNRLYWYRQTLGQGPEFLTYFQNEAQLEKSRLLSDRFSAERPKGSFSTLEIQRTEQGDSAMYLCASSQLSRGAKNIQYFGAGTRLSVL.

As regards this clonotype: Mismatch with germline at one junction end may stem from a read error. J is TRBJ2-1 and V is TRBV12-3 or TRBV12-4; 8 nucleotides agree with TRBD1. The CDR3 covers 20 residues. The CDR3 reads CASTGLDRSGGAFYYNERFF. CDR3 nucleotide sequence: TGTGCCAGCACCGGACTCGATCGCTCAGGGGGCGCGTTTTACTACAATGAGCGGTTCTTC.

V is TRBV7-2 and J is TRBJ2-5; 9 nucleotides line up with TRBD2. This CDR3 region has 15 residues. Trimming took 8 bases from V and 1 from J; bases not matched to a gene: 8. Germline V gives CDR1 SGHTA, CDR2 FQGNSA. CDR3 region: CASGSGGPTQETQYF. CDR3 sequence (DNA): TGTGCCAGCGGTAGCGGGGGACCCACCCAAGAGACCCAGTACTTC.

The chain carries TRBV7-2 and TRBJ2-7; TRBD2 matches 15 bases. The CDR3 contains 19 residues. The V and J ends lost 1 base and 4 bases, in that order; junction bases with no gene match: 11. Germline V lookup: CDR1 SGHTA, CDR2 FQGNSA. CDR3 protein: CASSLVPGLAGGKQYEQYF. The CDR3 bases are TGTGCCAGCAGCTTAGTTCCCGGACTAGCGGGGGGGAAACAGTACGAGCAGTACTTC. Combining the CDR3 with reference TRBV7-2 and TRBJ2-7 gives the whole variable domain GAGVSQSPSNKVTEKGKDVELRCDPISGHTALYWYRQSLGQGLEFLIYFQGNSAPDKSGLPSDRFSAERTGGSVSTLTIQRTQQEDSAVYLCASSLVPGLAGGKQYEQYFGPGTRLTVT.

This clonotype has only a few counts. This CDR3 is CASSYDTGGNTEAFF. CDR3 DNA: TGTGCCAGCAGTTACGACACCGGGGGTAACACTGAAGCTTTCTTT. The genes are TRBV6-2 or TRBV6-3 and TRBJ1-1, with a weak D call TRBD1 (5 bases). Trimming removed 2 bases from V and 2 bases from J, with 12 bases in between. The germline CDR1 and CDR2 sequences are MNHEY and SVGEGT. The CDR3 contains 15 residues.

Only a few counts were recorded for this clonotype. The V gene is TRBV29-1, the J gene TRBJ1-4; D gene unclear. The CDR3 consists of 13 residues. The V end was cut by 3 bases, the J end by 1 base, with 6 bases between. Germline V gives CDR1 SQVTM, CDR2 ANQGSEA. CDR3 protein: CSVEQGTNEKLFF. The CDR3 DNA is TGCAGCGTTGAGCAAGGAACTAATGAAAAACTGTTTTTT.

There are a few counts of this clonotype. This chain uses TRBV4-1 with TRBJ2-1, with 7 bases aligning to TRBD1. J gave up 7 bases and V 8 bases, and 14 bases lay outside the gene matches. The CDR3 has 15 amino acids. Looked up from germline, CDR1 is MGHRA and CDR2 is YSYEKL. The CDR3 loop reads CASSDRYRPENEQFF. The CDR3 coding sequence is TGCGCCAGCTCGGACAGGTACCGACCGGAAAATGAGCAGTTCTTC.

The CDR3 here is CASSQSRRDQPQHF. The CDR3 nucleotides read TGTGCCAGCAGTCAGAGCAGGCGCGATCAGCCCCAGCATTTT. The chain is built from TRBV12-3 or TRBV12-4 and TRBJ1-5; D gene ambiguous. Trimming pared 5 bases from V and 5 bases from J, leaving 13 bases between. This CDR3 region has 14 residues.

This rearrangement joins TRBV20-1 to TRBJ2-5; the match to TRBD2 covers 7 bases. J was trimmed by 5 bases and V by 3 bases; bases with no gene match: 9. The germline V gene has CDR1 DFQATT and CDR2 SNEGSKA (reference sequence). The CDR3 is 14 residues long. CDR3 DNA sequence: TGCAGTGCTAGCAGGACGGGAGGTTACGAGACCCAGTACTTC. This codes for CSASRTGGYETQYF.

The sample holds a few counts of this clonotype. The chain is built from TRBV5-1 and TRBJ2-1, with TRBD2 matching over 10 bases. The ends lost 3 bases at V and 4 bases at J; junction bases unmatched: 7. Germline CDR1 reads SGHRS; CDR2 reads YFSETQ. The CDR3 sequence is 16 residues long. As DNA, the CDR3 is TGCGCCAGCAGCTCACAAGCGGGGGGGCGATACAATGAGCAGTTCTTC. It codes for CASSSQAGGRYNEQFF.

This clonotype has more than one count but fewer than ten. The gene calls are TRBV10-3 and TRBJ2-7; a weak D match, TRBD2 (6 bases). From germline, CDR1 is ENHRY and CDR2 SYGVKD. The CDR3 is 11 residues long. The V gene lost 8 bases and the J gene lost 4 bases, with 9 bases spanning the gap. CDR3 amino acids: CAIGSGYEQYF. As DNA, the CDR3 is TGTGCCATCGGAAGCGGGTACGAGCAGTACTTC.

The rearrangement links TRBV6-6 to TRBJ2-7, with 10 nucleotides matching TRBD1. TRBJ2-5 explains the end of the DNA better; the J call may be wrong. The germline CDR1 and CDR2 sequences are MNHNY and SVGAGI (reference sequence). There are 16 residues in the CDR3. CDR3 nucleotides: TGTGCCAGCAGTTTGACCGGGACAGGGGAATCAGGGACCCAGTACTTC. It encodes CASSLTGTGESGTQYF.

Details on this clonotype: This could be a read error, since a much larger clone is one nucleotide away. This chain connects TRBV12-3 or TRBV12-4 to TRBJ2-1; no firm D call. V dropped 2 bases and J dropped 5 bases, with 4 bases sitting between them. This CDR3 has 12 amino acids. The CDR3 region is CASSLHHNEQFF. The CDR3 region has the DNA TGTGCCAGCAGTTTACACCACAATGAGCAGTTCTTC.

The CDR3 sequence: CASSLVGGLAGGTARETQYF. CDR3 DNA sequence: TGTGCCAGCAGCTTAGTGGGGGGACTAGCGGGGGGAACTGCAAGAGAGACCCAGTACTTC. The chain has TRBV7-2 and TRBJ2-5; 15 positions agree with TRBD2. V lost 1 base, J lost 4 bases, and 13 bases stayed unmatched. The V gene's germline CDR1 is SGHTA and CDR2 FQGNSA. The CDR3 runs 20 residues.

This clonotype was counted between two and nine times. This sequence joins TRBV7-9 and TRBJ2-7; 8 nucleotides match TRBD1. V lost 4 bases to trimming and J lost 3 bases; unmatched junction nucleotides: 11. The CDR3 spans 16 residues. Germline V CDR1 and CDR2: SEHNR, FQNEAQ (reference sequence). The CDR3 coding sequence is TGTGCCAGCAGCTCAACGATTGGGACAGGAGACTACGAGCAGTACTTC. Encoded protein: CASSSTIGTGDYEQYF.

This clonotype was observed a handful of times. The chain couples TRBV12-3 or TRBV12-4 to TRBJ1-1; TRBD1 is a possible D gene (5 bases). The CDR3 consists of 13 residues. Between the trimmed V and J ends, which lost 8 bases and 1 base, there was a span of 11 bases. This CDR3 reads CASGGFGNTEAFF. The CDR3 DNA follows: TGTGCCAGCGGGGGATTTGGGAACACTGAAGCTTTCTTT.